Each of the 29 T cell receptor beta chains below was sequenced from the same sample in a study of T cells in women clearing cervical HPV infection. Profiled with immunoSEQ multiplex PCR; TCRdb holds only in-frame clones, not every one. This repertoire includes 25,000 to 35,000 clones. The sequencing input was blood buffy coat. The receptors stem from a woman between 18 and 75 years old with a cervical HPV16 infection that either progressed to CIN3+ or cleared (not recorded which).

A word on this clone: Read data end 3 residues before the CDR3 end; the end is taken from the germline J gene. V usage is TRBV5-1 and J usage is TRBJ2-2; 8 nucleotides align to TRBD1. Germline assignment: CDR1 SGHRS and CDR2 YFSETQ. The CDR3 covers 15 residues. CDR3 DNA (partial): TGCGCCAGCGCGGGACAGGACCCGTCGGTGGAAAAG. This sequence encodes CASAGQDPSVEK. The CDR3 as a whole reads CASAGQDPSVEKLFF.

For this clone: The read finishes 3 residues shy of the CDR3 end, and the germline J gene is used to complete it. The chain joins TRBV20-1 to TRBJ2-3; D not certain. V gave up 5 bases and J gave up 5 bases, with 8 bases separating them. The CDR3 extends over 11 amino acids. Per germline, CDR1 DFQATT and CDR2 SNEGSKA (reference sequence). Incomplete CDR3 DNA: TGCAGTGCTTCCTCGGGAGATACG. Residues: CSASSGDT. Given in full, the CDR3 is CSASSGDTQYF.

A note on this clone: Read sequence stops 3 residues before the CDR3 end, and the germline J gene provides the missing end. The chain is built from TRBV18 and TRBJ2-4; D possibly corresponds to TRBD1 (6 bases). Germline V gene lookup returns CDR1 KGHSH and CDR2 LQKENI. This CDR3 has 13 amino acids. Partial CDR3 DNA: TGTGCCAGCTCCTCGGACAGAAACTATGGT. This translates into CASSSDRNYG. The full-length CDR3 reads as CASSSDRNYGQYF.

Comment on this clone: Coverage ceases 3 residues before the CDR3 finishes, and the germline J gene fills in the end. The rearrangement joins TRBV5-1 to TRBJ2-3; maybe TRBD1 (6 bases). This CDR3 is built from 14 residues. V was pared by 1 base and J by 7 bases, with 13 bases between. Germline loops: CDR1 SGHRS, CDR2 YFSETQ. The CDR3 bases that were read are TGCGCCAGCAGCTTGACTGGGGGCCCTAATACG. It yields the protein CASSLTGGPNT. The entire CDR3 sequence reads CASSLTGGPNTQYF.

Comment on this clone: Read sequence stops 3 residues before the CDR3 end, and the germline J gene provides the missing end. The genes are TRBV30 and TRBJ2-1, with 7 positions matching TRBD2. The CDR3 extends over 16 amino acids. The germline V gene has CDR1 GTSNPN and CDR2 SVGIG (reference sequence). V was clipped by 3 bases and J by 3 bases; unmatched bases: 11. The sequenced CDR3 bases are TGTGCCTGGAGACGTACGGGCAGCGGGGACTACAATGAG. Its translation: CAWRRTGSGDYNE. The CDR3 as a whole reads CAWRRTGSGDYNEQFF.

CDR3 sequence reads: CASSEAGLGGSGELFF. CDR3 DNA (partial): TGTGCCAGCAGTGAGGCGGGACTGGGAGGAAGCGGGGAG. The chain couples TRBV6-1 to TRBJ2-2; D might be TRBD2 (6 bases). The read finishes 3 residues shy of the CDR3 end, and the germline J gene is used to complete it. This CDR3 comprises 16 residues. V shed 3 bases and J shed 7 bases, with 18 bases lying between them. CDR1 and CDR2 from the germline V gene are MNHNS and SASEGT.

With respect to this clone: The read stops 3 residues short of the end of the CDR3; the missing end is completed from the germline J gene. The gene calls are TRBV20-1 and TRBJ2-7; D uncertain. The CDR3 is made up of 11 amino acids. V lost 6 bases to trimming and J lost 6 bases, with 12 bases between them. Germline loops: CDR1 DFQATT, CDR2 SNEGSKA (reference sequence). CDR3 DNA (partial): TGCAGTGCCCCGCTGGCGGCCGAG. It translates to CSAPLAAE. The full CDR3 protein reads CSAPLAAEQYF.

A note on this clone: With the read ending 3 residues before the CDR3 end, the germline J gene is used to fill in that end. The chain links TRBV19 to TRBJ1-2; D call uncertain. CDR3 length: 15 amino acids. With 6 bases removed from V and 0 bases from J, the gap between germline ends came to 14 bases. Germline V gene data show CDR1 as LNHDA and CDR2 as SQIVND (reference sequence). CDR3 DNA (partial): TGTGCCAGTAGGGCAAACCAGAAACCTAACTATGGC. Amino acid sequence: CASRANQKPNYG. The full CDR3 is CASRANQKPNYGYTF.

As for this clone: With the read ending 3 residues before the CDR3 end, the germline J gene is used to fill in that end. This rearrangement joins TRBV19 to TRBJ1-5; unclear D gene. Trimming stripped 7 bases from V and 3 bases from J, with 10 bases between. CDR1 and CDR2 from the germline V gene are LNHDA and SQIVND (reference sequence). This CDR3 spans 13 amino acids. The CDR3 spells CASKAQDNQPQHF. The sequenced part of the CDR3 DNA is TGTGCCAGTAAAGCCCAGGACAATCAGCCC.

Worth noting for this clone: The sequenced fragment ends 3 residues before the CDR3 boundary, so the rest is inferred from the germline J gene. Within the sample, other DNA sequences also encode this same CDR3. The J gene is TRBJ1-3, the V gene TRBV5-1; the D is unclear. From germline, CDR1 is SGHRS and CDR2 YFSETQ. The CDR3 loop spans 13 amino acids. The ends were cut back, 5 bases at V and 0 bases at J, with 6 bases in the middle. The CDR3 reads CASRDSSGNTIYF. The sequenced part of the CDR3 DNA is TGCGCCAGCAGGGACTCCTCTGGAAACACC. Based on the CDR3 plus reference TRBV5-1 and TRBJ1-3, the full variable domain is KAGVTQTPRYLIKTRGQQVTLSCSPISGHRSVSWYQQTPGQGLQFLFEYFSETQRNKGNFPGRFSGRQFSNSRSEMNVSTLELGDSALYLCASRDSSGNTIYFGEGSWLTVV.

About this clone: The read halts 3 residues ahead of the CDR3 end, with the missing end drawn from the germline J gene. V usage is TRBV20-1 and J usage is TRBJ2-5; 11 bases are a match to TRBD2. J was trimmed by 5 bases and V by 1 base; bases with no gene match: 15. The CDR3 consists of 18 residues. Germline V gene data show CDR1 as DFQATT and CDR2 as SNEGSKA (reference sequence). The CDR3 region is CSARGVAGGPRVSETQYF. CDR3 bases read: TGCAGTGCTAGAGGGGTAGCGGGAGGGCCACGTGTCTCGGAGACC.

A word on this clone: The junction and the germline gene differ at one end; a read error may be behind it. The CDR3 is CASSLDSPYDYTF. The covered CDR3 bases are TGTGCCAGCAGTTTAGACAGCCCCTACGAC. The chain is built from TRBV7-9 and TRBJ1-2; maybe TRBD1 (5 bases). The read terminates 3 residues before the CDR3 end, so the remaining end is supplied by the germline J gene. The germline V gene encodes CDR1 SEHNR and CDR2 FQNEAQ (reference sequence). The CDR3 totals 13 residues.

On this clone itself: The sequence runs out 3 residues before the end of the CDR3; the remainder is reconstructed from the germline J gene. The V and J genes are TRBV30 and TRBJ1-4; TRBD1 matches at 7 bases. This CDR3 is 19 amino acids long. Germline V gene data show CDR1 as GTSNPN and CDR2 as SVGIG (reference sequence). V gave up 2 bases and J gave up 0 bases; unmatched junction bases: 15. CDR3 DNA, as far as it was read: TGTGCCTGGAGTATTAACGAATGGACAGGAGCCGCAACTAATGAAAAA. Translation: CAWSINEWTGAATNEK. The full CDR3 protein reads CAWSINEWTGAATNEKLFF.

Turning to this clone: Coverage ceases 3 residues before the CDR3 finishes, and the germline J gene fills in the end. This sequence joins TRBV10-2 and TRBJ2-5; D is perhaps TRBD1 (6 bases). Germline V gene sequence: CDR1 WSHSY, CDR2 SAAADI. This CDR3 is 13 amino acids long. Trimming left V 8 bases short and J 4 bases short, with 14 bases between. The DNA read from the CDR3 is TGCGCCAGCCTCGGACAGCTTCCAGAGACC. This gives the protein CASLGQLPET. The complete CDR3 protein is CASLGQLPETQYF.

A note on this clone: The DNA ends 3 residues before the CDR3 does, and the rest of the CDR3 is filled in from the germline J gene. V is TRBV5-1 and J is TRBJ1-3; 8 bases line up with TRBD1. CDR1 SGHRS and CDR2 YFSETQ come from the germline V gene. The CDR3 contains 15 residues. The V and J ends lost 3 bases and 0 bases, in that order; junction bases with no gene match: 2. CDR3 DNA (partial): TGCGCCAGCAGCTCGACAGGGGCCTCTGGAAACACC. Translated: CASSSTGASGNT. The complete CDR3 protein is CASSSTGASGNTIYF.

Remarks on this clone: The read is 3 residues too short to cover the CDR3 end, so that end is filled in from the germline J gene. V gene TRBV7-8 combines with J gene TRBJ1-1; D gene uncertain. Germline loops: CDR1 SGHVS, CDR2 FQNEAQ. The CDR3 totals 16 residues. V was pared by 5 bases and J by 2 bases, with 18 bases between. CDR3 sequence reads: CASSQKSLKVNTEAFF. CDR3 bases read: TGTGCCAGCAGCCAGAAGTCCTTAAAGGTTAACACTGAA.

The CDR3 sequence: CASRGLRWDEQFF. The part of the CDR3 DNA that was read is TGCGCCAGCAGGGGACTACGTTGGGATGAG. This chain uses TRBV5-1 with TRBJ2-1, with TRBD2 identical over 7 bases. The missing CDR3 end, 3 residues past where the read stops, is filled in from the germline J gene. Trimming took 5 bases from V and 8 from J; bases not matched to a gene: 7. The CDR3 is 13 residues long. Germline V gene sequence: CDR1 SGHRS, CDR2 YFSETQ.

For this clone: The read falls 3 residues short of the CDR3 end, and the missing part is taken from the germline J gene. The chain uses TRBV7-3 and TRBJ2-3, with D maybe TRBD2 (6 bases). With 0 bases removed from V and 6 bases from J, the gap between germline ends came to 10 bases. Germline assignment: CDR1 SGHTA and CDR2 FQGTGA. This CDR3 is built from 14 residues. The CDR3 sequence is CASSLTWDSDTQYF. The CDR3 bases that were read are TGTGCCAGCAGCTTAACTTGGGACTCGGATACG.

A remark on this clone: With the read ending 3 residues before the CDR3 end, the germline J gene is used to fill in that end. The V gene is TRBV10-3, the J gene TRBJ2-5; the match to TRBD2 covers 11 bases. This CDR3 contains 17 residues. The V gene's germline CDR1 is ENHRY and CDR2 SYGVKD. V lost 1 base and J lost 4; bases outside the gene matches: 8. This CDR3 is CAISELLAGVRGETQYF. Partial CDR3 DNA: TGTGCCATCAGTGAGTTACTAGCGGGAGTTCGGGGAGAGACC.

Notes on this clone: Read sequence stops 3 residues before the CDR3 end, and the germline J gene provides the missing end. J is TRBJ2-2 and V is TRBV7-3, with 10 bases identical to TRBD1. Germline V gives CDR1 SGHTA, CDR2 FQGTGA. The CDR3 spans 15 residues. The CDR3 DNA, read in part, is TGTGCCAGCAGCCGGGACAGGGGAGGTAATTCACCG. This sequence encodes CASSRDRGGNSP. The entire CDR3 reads CASSRDRGGNSPLFF.

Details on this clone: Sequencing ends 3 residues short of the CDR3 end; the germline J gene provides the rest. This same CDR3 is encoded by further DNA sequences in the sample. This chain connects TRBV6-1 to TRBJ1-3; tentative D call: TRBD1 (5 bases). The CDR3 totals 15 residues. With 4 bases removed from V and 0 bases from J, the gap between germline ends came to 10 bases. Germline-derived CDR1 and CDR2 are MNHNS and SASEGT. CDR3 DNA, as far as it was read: TGTGCCAGCAGTGTTCGGGGGGACTCTGGAAACACC. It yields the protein CASSVRGDSGNT. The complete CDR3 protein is CASSVRGDSGNTIYF.

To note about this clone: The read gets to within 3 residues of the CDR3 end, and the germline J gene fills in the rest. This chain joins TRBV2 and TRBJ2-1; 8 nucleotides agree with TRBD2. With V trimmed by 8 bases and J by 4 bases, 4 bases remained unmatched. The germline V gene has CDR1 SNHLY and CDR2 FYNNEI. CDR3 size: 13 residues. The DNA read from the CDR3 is TGTGCCAGCCTCACTAGCGGATACAATGAG. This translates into CASLTSGYNE. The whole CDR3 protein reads CASLTSGYNEQFF.

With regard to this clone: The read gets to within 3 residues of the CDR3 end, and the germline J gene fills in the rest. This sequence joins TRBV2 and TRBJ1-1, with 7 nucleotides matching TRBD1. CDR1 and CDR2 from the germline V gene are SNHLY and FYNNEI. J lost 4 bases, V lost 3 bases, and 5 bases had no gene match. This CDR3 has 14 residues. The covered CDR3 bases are TGTGCCAGCAGTGAGACAGGGAAACGCACTGAA. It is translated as CASSETGKRTE. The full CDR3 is CASSETGKRTEAFF.

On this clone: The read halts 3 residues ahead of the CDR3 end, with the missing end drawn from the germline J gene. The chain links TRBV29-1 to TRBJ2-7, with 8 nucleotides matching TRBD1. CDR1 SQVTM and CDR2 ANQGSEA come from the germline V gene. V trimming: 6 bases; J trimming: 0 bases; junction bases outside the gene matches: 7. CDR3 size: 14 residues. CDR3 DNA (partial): TGCAGCGTAGTGACAGGGGTCCTCTCCTACGAG. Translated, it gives CSVVTGVLSYE. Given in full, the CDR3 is CSVVTGVLSYEQYF.

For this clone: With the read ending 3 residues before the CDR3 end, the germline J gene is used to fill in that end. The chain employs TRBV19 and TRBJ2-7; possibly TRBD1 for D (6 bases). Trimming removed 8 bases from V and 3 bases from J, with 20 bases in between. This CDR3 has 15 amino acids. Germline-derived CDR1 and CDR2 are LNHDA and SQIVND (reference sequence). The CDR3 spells CASALGANPFYEQYF. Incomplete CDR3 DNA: TGTGCCAGTGCTCTGGGGGCGAACCCCTTCTACGAG.

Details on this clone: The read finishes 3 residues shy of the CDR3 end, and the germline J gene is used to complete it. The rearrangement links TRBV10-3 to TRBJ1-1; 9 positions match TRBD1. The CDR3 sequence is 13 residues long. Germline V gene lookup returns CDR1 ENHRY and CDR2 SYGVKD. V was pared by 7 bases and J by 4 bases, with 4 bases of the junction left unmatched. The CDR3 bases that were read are TGTGCCATCAAGCCGGGACAGGGCACTGAA. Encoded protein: CAIKPGQGTE. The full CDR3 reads CAIKPGQGTEAFF.

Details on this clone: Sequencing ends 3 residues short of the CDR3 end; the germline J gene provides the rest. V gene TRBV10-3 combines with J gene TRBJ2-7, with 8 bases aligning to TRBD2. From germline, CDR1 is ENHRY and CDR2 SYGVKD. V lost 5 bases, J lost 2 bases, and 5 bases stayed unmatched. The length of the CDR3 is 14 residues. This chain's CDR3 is CAISPGLETYEQYF. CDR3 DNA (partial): TGTGCCATCAGTCCGGGACTAGAAACCTACGAG.

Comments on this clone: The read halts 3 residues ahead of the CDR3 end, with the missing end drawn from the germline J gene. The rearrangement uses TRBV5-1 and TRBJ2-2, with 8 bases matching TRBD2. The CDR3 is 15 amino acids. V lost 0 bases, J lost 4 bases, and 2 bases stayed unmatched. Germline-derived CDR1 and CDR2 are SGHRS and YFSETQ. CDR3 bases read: TGCGCCAGCAGCTTGGAAGCGGGAGTCACCGGGGAG. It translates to CASSLEAGVTGE. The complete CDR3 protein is CASSLEAGVTGELFF.

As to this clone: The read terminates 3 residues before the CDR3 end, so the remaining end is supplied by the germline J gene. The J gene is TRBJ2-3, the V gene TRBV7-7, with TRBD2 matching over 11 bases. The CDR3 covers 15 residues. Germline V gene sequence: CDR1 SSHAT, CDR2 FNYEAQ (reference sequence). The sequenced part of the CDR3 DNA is TGTGCCAGCAGCTTGGGGACTAGCGGACAAGAGACG. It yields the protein CASSLGTSGQET. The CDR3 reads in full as CASSLGTSGQETQYF.